The TCR beta chain described here comes from a study of tumor-infiltrating lymphocytes in primary liver carcinoma. The overall study: Men as well as women, aged 30 to 69 years, made up the patients.

Constant-region priming of about 500 ng total RNA yielded TCR beta cDNA. Amplification in three nested multiplex PCR rounds with slightly modified ARM-PCR gave rise to TCR beta libraries. The study ran its first two PCR rounds for around 9 cycles each, using TRBV1-TRBV30 forward primers and a C-beta reverse primer. TCRdb reprocessed the multiplex PCR reads with MiXCR, giving one entry per CDR3 protein. The sample consists of about 92,000 distinct CDR3 sequences, about 70% of them appearing once. As for this clonotype: Its antigen is still unknown.

Both RNA and DNA were isolated together from about 20-30 mg of bulk tissue that had not been sorted. Donors underwent surgery for histopathologically diagnosed primary liver carcinoma. Findings of the study overall: Tumors and blood were compared for top-250-clone fraction, and tumors had the significantly higher value (p = 0.039). Tumor-adjacent and tumor-blood pairs showed less overlap than tumor region pairs.

The CDR3 loop spans 15 amino acids. The junction had 13 bases not matched to a gene; V was cut back by 0 bases and J by 11 bases. In germline, CDR1 is LGHNA, CDR2 YSLEER. V gene TRBV4-3 combines with J gene TRBJ2-7, with 7 bases aligning to TRBD1. This clonotype originated in a man aged 35 to 55 with primary liver carcinoma and hepatitis B virus infection. Sequencing input: tumor-adjacent normal liver tissue. The CDR3 sequence: CASSQDTGTADAEYF. CDR3 in DNA: TGCGCCAGCAGCCAAGATACGGGGACAGCAGACGCGGAGTACTTC.